This T cell receptor (beta chain) was found in a study of blood T cell repertoires in COVID-19. Background on the study: There were acute and convalescent COVID-19 samples, and they came from the United States, Italy and Spain.

This clone was seen more than once but under ten times. TCRdb's copy holds only in-frame clones and misses some; the assay was immunoSEQ multiplex PCR. The sample lists approximately 150,000 clones, roughly 90% seen once, with about 3.9% in the top ten. Germline-derived CDR1 and CDR2 are KGHDR and SFDVKD. The CDR3 covers 14 residues. With V trimmed by 4 bases and J by 6 bases, 7 bases remained unmatched. The clonotype originates from a woman aged 70-85 years with acute or convalescent COVID-19. The sample comprised peripheral blood. J is TRBJ1-2 and V is TRBV24-1, with TRBD1 matching 7 bases. CDR3 sequence: CATSDHRDSDGYTF. The DNA of the CDR3 is TGTGCCACCAGTGACCACCGGGACAGCGATGGCTACACCTTC.